The 28 T cell receptor beta chains presented below share a single source sample, sequenced in a study of T cell responses to AZD1222 COVID-19 vaccine. The method was immunoSEQ multiplex PCR; TCRdb's version includes in-frame clones alone and lacks a portion of them. The profile shows some 150,000 clones, about 90% of them singletons. The material sequenced was peripheral blood, taken on day 0 of AZD1222 vaccination. The origin of the receptors is an adult in good health.

This clone was seen a handful of times. The CDR3 DNA reads as TGTGCCAGCAGACCAAGGACAGGGGGCTTGAGAGAAAAACTGTTTTTT. Translating gives CASRPRTGGLREKLFF. The chain employs TRBV27 and TRBJ1-4, with 11 bases that match TRBD1. The V and J ends lost 6 bases and 8 bases, in that order; junction bases with no gene match: 11. The CDR3 covers 16 residues. Germline V gene lookup returns CDR1 MNHEY and CDR2 SMNVEV (reference sequence).

This clone has more than one count but fewer than ten. This chain uses TRBV10-3 with TRBJ2-3, with 11 bases fitting TRBD2. V dropped 11 bases and J dropped 2; count of bases not matched to a gene: 6. The germline CDR1 and CDR2 sequences are ENHRY and SYGVKD. This CDR3 has 14 amino acids. CDR3 nucleotide sequence: TGTGCCGTACTAGCGGGAGCCCCCACAGATACGCAGTATTTT. Its protein product is CAVLAGAPTDTQYF.

The table lists this clone with a few counts. The chain links TRBV14 to TRBJ2-2; 10 bases align to TRBD2. This CDR3 comprises 16 residues. V shed 4 bases and J 6 bases; nucleotides not matched to a gene: 8. Germline V gene data show CDR1 as SGHDN and CDR2 as FVKESK. The CDR3: CASSRIPGTSAGELFF. CDR3 coding DNA: TGTGCCAGCAGCCGTATTCCCGGGACTAGCGCCGGGGAGCTGTTTTTT.

The CDR3 nucleotides are TGTGCCAGCCACCCCGCCCCGGGGGCAGCTAATGAAAAACTGTTTTTT. Its translation: CASHPAPGAANEKLFF. V gene TRBV9 combines with J gene TRBJ1-4; D perhaps matches TRBD1 (6 bases). The germline V and J ends were trimmed by 7 bases and 3 bases, with 19 bases remaining between them. CDR3 length: 16 residues. The V gene's germline CDR1 is SGDLS and CDR2 YYNGEE.

The chain links TRBV19 to TRBJ2-1, with 8 nucleotides matching TRBD2. There are 15 residues in the CDR3. CDR1 and CDR2 from the germline V gene are LNHDA and SQIVND (reference sequence). The V and J ends lost 3 bases and 10 bases, in that order; junction bases with no gene match: 11. This CDR3 is CASSMVTSGSREQFF. CDR3 nucleotides: TGTGCCAGTAGTATGGTAACTAGCGGTTCGAGAGAGCAGTTCTTC.

This rearrangement joins TRBV30 to TRBJ1-2, with D possibly TRBD1 on 5 matching bases. The ends were cut back, 1 base at V and 4 bases at J, with 16 bases in the middle. There are 15 residues in the CDR3. Germline V gene sequence: CDR1 GTSNPN, CDR2 SVGIG (reference sequence). In nucleotides, the CDR3 is TGTGCCTGGAGTGCACACAGGTGGTCGGGCTATGGCTACACCTTC. It specifies CAWSAHRWSGYGYTF. Complete variable domain (other parts from reference TRBV30 and TRBJ1-2): SQTIHQWPATLVQPVGSPLSLECTVEGTSNPNLYWYRQAAGRGLQLLFYSVGIGQISSEVPQNLSASRPQDRQFILSSKKLLLSDSGFYLCAWSAHRWSGYGYTFGSGTRLTVV.

The rearrangement joins TRBV3-1 (or the pseudogene TRBV3-2) to TRBJ1-5, with a tentative D call TRBD1 (5 bases). The germline gives CDR1 LGHDT, CDR2 YNNKEL (reference sequence). The CDR3 has 16 residues. The V end lost 2 bases, the J end lost 2 bases, and 13 bases lay between the germline ends. The CDR3 loop is CASSQSGRAGNQPQHF. For the CDR3, the DNA is TGTGCCAGCAGCCAATCGGGCAGGGCAGGCAATCAGCCCCAGCATTTT.

J is TRBJ1-6 and V is TRBV18, with TRBD1 identical over 8 bases. With V trimmed by 2 bases and J by 7 bases, 1 base remained unmatched. CDR1 KGHSH and CDR2 LQKENI come from the germline V gene. The CDR3 covers 14 residues. The CDR3 DNA reads as TGTGCCAGCTCACCAGACAGGGGAAATTCACCCCTCCACTTT. Translation: CASSPDRGNSPLHF.

This chain connects TRBV19 to TRBJ2-1, with a weak D call TRBD1 (6 bases). Germline V gene data show CDR1 as LNHDA and CDR2 as SQIVND (reference sequence). Trimming removed 4 bases at V and 7 bases at J, with 20 bases between. CDR3 length: 16 residues. Here the CDR3 reads CASSNGRGGPLNEQFF. The DNA for the CDR3 is TGTGCCAGTAGTAATGGTCGAGGGGGTCCATTAAATGAGCAGTTCTTC.

The chain couples TRBV7-9 to TRBJ2-7; 8 bases line up with TRBD2. Trimming removed 5 bases from V and 3 bases from J; junction bases left unmatched: 9. This CDR3 contains 15 residues. Germline V lookup: CDR1 SEHNR, CDR2 FQNEAQ (reference sequence). The CDR3 loop is CASSTRAGELYEQYF. CDR3 nucleotides: TGTGCCAGCAGCACCCGAGCGGGAGAGCTCTACGAGCAGTACTTC.

V gene TRBV7-2 combines with J gene TRBJ1-2; no firm D call. Between the trimmed V and J ends, which lost 2 bases and 2 bases, there was a span of 9 bases. Germline V lookup: CDR1 SGHTA, CDR2 FQGNSA. The CDR3 is made up of 14 amino acids. The CDR3 DNA reads as TGTGCCAGCAGCTTATCCGGGAACAACTATGGCTACACCTTC. As protein: CASSLSGNNYGYTF. The whole variable domain, remainder taken from reference TRBV7-2 and TRBJ1-2, is GAGVSQSPSNKVTEKGKDVELRCDPISGHTALYWYRQSLGQGLEFLIYFQGNSAPDKSGLPSDRFSAERTGGSVSTLTIQRTQQEDSAVYLCASSLSGNNYGYTFGSGTRLTVV.

The chain combines TRBV6-5 with TRBJ2-4; D is undetermined. V lost 0 bases and J lost 0, with 9 bases in between. This CDR3 has 16 amino acids. Germline V CDR1 and CDR2: MNHEY, SVGAGI. CDR3 coding DNA: TGTGCCAGCAGTTACTCGGTGGCGTTAGCCAAAAACATTCAGTACTTC. Amino acids: CASSYSVALAKNIQYF.

This clone was detected only a few times. The chain uses TRBV27 and TRBJ2-1; either TRBD1 or TRBD2 may supply D (6 bases each). This CDR3 is 13 amino acids long. From germline, CDR1 is MNHEY and CDR2 SMNVEV (reference sequence). V shed 3 bases and J shed 7 bases, with 10 bases lying between them. CDR3 loop: CASSFGGTNEQFF. For the CDR3, the DNA is TGTGCCAGCAGTTTTGGCGGGACAAATGAGCAGTTCTTC.

The genes are TRBV3-1 (or the pseudogene TRBV3-2) and TRBJ2-2; possibly TRBD1 for D (6 bases). The germline gives CDR1 LGHDT, CDR2 YNNKEL (reference sequence). V lost 6 bases and J lost 0, with 14 bases in between. The CDR3 has 16 residues. The CDR3 region has the DNA TGTGCCAGCAGATTAGAAGGGACATCGAACACCGGGGAGCTGTTTTTT. It yields the protein CASRLEGTSNTGELFF.

The rearrangement links TRBV6-5 to TRBJ1-1; no definite D call. CDR1 and CDR2 (germline): MNHEY, SVGAGI. The CDR3 is 11 amino acids. Trimming left V 6 bases short and J 10 bases short, with 12 bases between. CDR3 loop: CASSRLIGAFF. CDR3 bases: TGTGCCAGCAGCCGGCTAATCGGAGCTTTCTTT.

The chain uses TRBV5-1 and TRBJ2-2; 10 nucleotides align to TRBD1. The CDR3 has 19 residues. The trim removed 3 bases at V and 7 bases at J, leaving 18 bases unmatched. Per germline, CDR1 SGHRS and CDR2 YFSETQ. The CDR3 DNA reads TGCGCCAGCAGCTCCCCCTCGACCCCGGGACAGGGGCCAATCGGGGAGCTGTTTTTT. It encodes CASSSPSTPGQGPIGELFF.

The sample holds one count of this clone. The CDR3 DNA is TGTGCCAGCAGCCAAGGGTGGACTAGTTCGTACGAGCAGTACTTC. It specifies CASSQGWTSSYEQYF. This sequence joins TRBV3-1 (or the pseudogene TRBV3-2) and TRBJ2-7; 7 bases match TRBD2. This CDR3 is 15 amino acids long. Germline trimming cut 1 base from V and 4 bases from J; bases unmatched to any gene: 7. Germline V gene sequence: CDR1 LGHDT, CDR2 YNNKEL (reference sequence).

The CDR3 sequence is CASSFGQYNEQFF. CDR3 sequence (DNA): TGCGCCAGCAGCTTCGGGCAGTACAATGAGCAGTTCTTC. The chain carries TRBV5-1 and TRBJ2-1; no reliable D call. CDR3 length: 13 residues. Trimming removed 2 bases at V and 4 bases at J, with 7 bases between. Per the germline V gene, CDR1 is SGHRS and CDR2 is YFSETQ.

The chain combines TRBV5-1 with TRBJ1-1, with D perhaps TRBD1 (6 bases). Trimming left V 2 bases short and J 4 bases short, with 12 bases between. This CDR3 spans 14 amino acids. Germline V gene sequence: CDR1 SGHRS, CDR2 YFSETQ. The CDR3 nucleotides are TGCGCCAGCAGCTTATTGGACAGCGGCACTGAAGCTTTCTTT. This sequence encodes CASSLLDSGTEAFF.

V is TRBV4-1 and J is TRBJ2-3; TRBD2 might be the D (5 bases). CDR1 and CDR2 (germline): MGHRA, YSYEKL. V lost 0 bases to trimming and J lost 2 bases, with 6 bases between them. The CDR3 is made up of 14 amino acids. The CDR3 sequence: CASSQEAATDTQYF. The CDR3 DNA reads as TGCGCCAGCAGCCAAGAAGCGGCCACAGATACGCAGTATTTT.

The V and J genes are TRBV2 and TRBJ2-3; D gene ambiguous. Per the germline V gene, CDR1 is SNHLY and CDR2 is FYNNEI. This CDR3 contains 14 residues. Trimming removed 0 bases from V and 2 bases from J, with 6 bases in between. The CDR3 nucleotides are TGTGCCAGCAGTGAAGCCCCTGCCACAGATACGCAGTATTTT. As protein: CASSEAPATDTQYF.

This chain uses TRBV9 with TRBJ2-5, with D unclear. CDR3 length equals 15 residues. The V end was cut by 3 bases, the J end by 4 bases, with 16 bases between. Germline-derived CDR1 and CDR2 are SGDLS and YYNGEE. CDR3 loop: CASSALGVPGETQYF. The CDR3 DNA is TGTGCCAGCAGCGCCCTCGGAGTTCCAGGAGAGACCCAGTACTTC.

The chain has TRBV11-2 and TRBJ1-1, with D uncertain. Trimming removed 1 base from V and 3 bases from J, with 12 bases in between. Germline lookup yields CDR1 SGHAT and CDR2 FQNNGV. This CDR3 region has 15 residues. For the CDR3, the DNA is TGTGCCAGCAGCTTAGTGTCGTCGGGGTACACTGAAGCTTTCTTT. Translated: CASSLVSSGYTEAFF. Complete variable domain (other parts from reference TRBV11-2 and TRBJ1-1): EAGVAQSPRYKIIEKRQSVAFWCNPISGHATLYWYQQILGQGPKLLIQFQNNGVVDDSQLPKDRFSAERLKGVDSTLKIQPAKLEDSAVYLCASSLVSSGYTEAFFGQGTRLTVV.

This clone was seen only once. The rearrangement uses TRBV7-9 and TRBJ1-1, with D unresolved. Trimming pared 5 bases from V and 1 base from J, leaving 14 bases between. Germline V gives CDR1 SEHNR, CDR2 FQNEAQ (reference sequence). The CDR3 sequence is 15 residues long. The CDR3 DNA sequence: TGTGCCAGCAGCCAAGTGGTAGGGCGGAACACTGAAGCTTTCTTT. As protein: CASSQVVGRNTEAFF. Using reference TRBV7-9 and TRBJ1-1 for the parts outside the CDR3, the full variable domain is DTGVSQNPRHKITKRGQNVTFRCDPISEHNRLYWYRQTLGQGPEFLTYFQNEAQLEKSRLLSDRFSAERPKGSFSTLEIQRTEQGDSAMYLCASSQVVGRNTEAFFGQGTRLTVV.

This clone has only one observation. The genes are TRBV6-5 and TRBJ1-2, with no clear D. This CDR3 region has 14 residues. V lost 0 bases and J 3 bases, leaving 8 bases between the germline ends. CDR1 MNHEY and CDR2 SVGAGI come from the germline V gene. The CDR3 bases are TGTGCCAGCAGTTACTCAGGGAGGGACTATGGCTACACCTTC. It is translated as CASSYSGRDYGYTF.

This CDR3 reads CASSLWLAGAGSTDTQYF. The CDR3 DNA follows: TGTGCCAGCAGTTTATGGTTAGCGGGAGCTGGTAGCACAGATACGCAGTATTTT. The chain links TRBV28 to TRBJ2-3; TRBD2 matches 9 bases. Trimming at V came to 0 bases and at J to 0 bases, leaving 7 bases not matched to a gene. Germline V CDR1 and CDR2: MDHEN, SYDVKM. The CDR3 runs to 18 residues.

This chain connects TRBV7-3 to TRBJ2-2, with a weak D call TRBD2 (5 bases). This CDR3 is 15 amino acids long. Per germline, CDR1 SGHTA and CDR2 FQGTGA. Trimming took 5 bases from V and 5 from J, leaving 15 bases between them. The CDR3, as DNA: TGTGCCAGCAGCCGGGGAATAGCCGCAACCGGGGAGCTGTTTTTT. It yields the protein CASSRGIAATGELFF.

This chain uses TRBV6-1 with TRBJ1-5; perhaps TRBD1 as D (6 bases). This CDR3 is built from 15 residues. Germline assignment: CDR1 MNHNS and CDR2 SASEGT. The V and J ends lost 3 bases and 9 bases respectively, with 18 bases between them. The CDR3: CASSETSYRASPQHF. The CDR3 coding sequence is TGTGCCAGCAGTGAGACCTCCTACAGGGCCTCGCCCCAGCATTTT.